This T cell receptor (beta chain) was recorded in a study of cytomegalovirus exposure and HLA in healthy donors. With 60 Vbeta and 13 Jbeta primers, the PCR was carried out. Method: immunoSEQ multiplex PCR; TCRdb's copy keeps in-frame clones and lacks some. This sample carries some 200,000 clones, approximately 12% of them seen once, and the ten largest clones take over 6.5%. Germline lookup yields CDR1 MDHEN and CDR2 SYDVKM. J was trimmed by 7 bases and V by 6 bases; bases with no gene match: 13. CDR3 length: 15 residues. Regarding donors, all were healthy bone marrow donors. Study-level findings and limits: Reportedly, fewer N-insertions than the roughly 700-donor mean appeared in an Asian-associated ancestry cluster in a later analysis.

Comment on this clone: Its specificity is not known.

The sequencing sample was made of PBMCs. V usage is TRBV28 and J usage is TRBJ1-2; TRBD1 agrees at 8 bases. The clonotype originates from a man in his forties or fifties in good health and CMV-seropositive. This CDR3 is CASSETLGTGGGYTF. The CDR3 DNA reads TGTGCCAGCAGCGAAACTCTCGGGACAGGCGGTGGCTACACCTTC.